This T cell receptor beta chain was retrieved from a study of blood T cell repertoires in COVID-19. The wider study: In each case, the material was cDNA or gDNA derived from T cells, B-cell-depleted T cells, or PBMCs.

Assay: immunoSEQ multiplex PCR; the TCRdb copy retains only in-frame clones and omits some. The sample shows approximately 70,000 clones, over 70% of them seen only once. The CDR3 spans 14 residues. V was clipped by 6 bases and J by 1 base; unmatched bases: 3. Germline CDR1 and CDR2: SGHRS and YFSETQ. This clonotype was sampled from a man between 65 and 85 years old who had recovered from COVID-19. The chain is built from TRBV5-1 and TRBJ2-2; 7 bases line up with TRBD2. Sequencing was carried out using peripheral blood. The CDR3 sequence: CASIAGQNTGELFF. CDR3 DNA sequence: TGCGCCAGCATAGCGGGCCAGAACACCGGGGAGCTGTTTTTT. The entire variable domain, with the rest obtained from reference TRBV5-1 and TRBJ2-2, is as follows: KAGVTQTPRYLIKTRGQQVTLSCSPISGHRSVSWYQQTPGQGLQFLFEYFSETQRNKGNFPGRFSGRQFSNSRSEMNVSTLELGDSALYLCASIAGQNTGELFFGEGSRLTVL.